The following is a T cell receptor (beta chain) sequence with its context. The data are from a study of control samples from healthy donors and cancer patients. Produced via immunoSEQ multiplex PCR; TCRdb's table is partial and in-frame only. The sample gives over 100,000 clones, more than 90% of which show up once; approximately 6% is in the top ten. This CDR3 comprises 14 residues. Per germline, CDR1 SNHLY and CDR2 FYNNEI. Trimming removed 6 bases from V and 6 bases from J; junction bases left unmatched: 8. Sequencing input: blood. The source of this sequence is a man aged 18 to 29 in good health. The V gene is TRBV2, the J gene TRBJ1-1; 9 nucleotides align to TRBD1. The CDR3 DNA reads TGTGCCAGCAGAAAGGACAGGGGATTGGCTGAAGCTTTCTTT. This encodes CASRKDRGLAEAFF.